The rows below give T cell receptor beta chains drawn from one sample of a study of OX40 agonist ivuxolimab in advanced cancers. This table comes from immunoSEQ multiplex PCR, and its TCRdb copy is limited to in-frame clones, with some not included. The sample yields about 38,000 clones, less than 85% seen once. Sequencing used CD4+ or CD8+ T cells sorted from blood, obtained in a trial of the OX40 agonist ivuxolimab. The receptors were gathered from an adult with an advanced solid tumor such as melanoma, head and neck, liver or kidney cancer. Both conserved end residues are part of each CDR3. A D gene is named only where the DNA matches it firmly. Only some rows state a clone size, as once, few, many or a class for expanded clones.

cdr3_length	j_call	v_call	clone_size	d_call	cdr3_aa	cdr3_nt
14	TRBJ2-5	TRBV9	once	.	CASSVADGRETQYF	TGTGCCAGCAGCGTAGCAGATGGGCGAGAGACCCAGTACTTC
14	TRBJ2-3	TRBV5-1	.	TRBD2	CATRRLAGADTQYF	TGCGCCACCAGACGCCTAGCGGGAGCAGATACGCAGTATTTT
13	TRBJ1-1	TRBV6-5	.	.	CASSRLMNTEAFF	TGTGCCAGCAGCCGACTCATGAACACTGAAGCTTTCTTT
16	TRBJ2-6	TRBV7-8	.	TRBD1	CATTTGQRSGANVLTF	TGTGCCACCACCACGGGACAGCGATCTGGGGCCAACGTCCTGACTTTC
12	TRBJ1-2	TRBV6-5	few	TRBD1	CASTTGNYGYTF	TGTGCCAGTACGACAGGGAACTATGGCTACACCTTC
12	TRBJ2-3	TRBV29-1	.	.	CSVDDLTDTQYF	TGCAGCGTTGATGACCTCACAGATACGCAGTATTTT
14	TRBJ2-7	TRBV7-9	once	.	CASSLSAATYEQYF	TGTGCCAGCAGCTTAAGCGCGGCTACCTACGAGCAGTACTTC
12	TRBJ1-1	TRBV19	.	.	CASSAGLAEAFF	TGTGCCAGTAGTGCGGGGTTGGCTGAAGCTTTCTTT
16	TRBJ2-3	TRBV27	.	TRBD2	CASTQSGTSALDTQYF	TGTGCCAGCACCCAATCGGGGACTAGCGCCTTAGATACGCAGTATTTT
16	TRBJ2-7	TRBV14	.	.	CASSQESQSYPYEQYF	TGTGCCAGCAGCCAAGAATCGCAGTCCTATCCATACGAGCAGTACTTC
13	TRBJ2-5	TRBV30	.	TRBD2	CAWGLAGAKTQYF	TGTGCCTGGGGTTTAGCGGGAGCGAAGACCCAGTACTTC
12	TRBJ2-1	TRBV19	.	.	CASSMYNNEQFF	TGTGCCAGTAGTATGTATAACAATGAGCAGTTCTTC
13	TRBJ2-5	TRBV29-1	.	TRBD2	CSKQEGGKETQYF	TGCAGCAAACAGGAGGGAGGGAAAGAGACCCAGTACTTC
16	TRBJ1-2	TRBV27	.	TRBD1	CASSLSQGARKYGYTF	TGTGCCAGCAGTTTATCACAGGGGGCGCGAAAGTATGGCTACACCTTC
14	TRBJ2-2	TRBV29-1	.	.	CSVGTDANTGELFF	TGCAGCGTTGGGACCGACGCGAACACCGGGGAGCTGTTTTTT
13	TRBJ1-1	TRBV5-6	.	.	CASSFWVVTEAFF	TGTGCCAGCAGCTTTTGGGTTGTCACTGAAGCTTTCTTT
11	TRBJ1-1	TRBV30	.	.	CAWRWGGEAFF	TGTGCCTGGAGGTGGGGGGGGGAAGCTTTCTTT
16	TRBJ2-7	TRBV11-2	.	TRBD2	CASSYGTSGAAYEQYF	TGTGCCAGCAGCTACGGGACTAGCGGAGCCGCCTACGAGCAGTACTTC
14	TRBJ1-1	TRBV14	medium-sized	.	CASSQVRGRTEAFF	TGTGCCAGCAGCCAGGTCCGGGGACGGACTGAAGCTTTCTTT
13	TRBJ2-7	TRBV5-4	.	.	CASSLERGLEQYF	TGTGCCAGCAGCTTGGAAAGGGGCCTTGAGCAGTACTTC
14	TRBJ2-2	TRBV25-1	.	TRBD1	CASRTGITTGELFF	TGTGCCAGCAGGACAGGGATAACGACCGGGGAGCTGTTTTTT
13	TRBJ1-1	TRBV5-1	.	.	CASAGDPNTEAFF	TGCGCCAGCGCCGGTGATCCGAACACTGAAGCTTTCTTT
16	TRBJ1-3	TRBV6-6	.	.	CASSQLRVLSGNTIYF	TGTGCCAGCAGTCAGCTCAGGGTTTTGTCTGGAAACACCATATATTTT
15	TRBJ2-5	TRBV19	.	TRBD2	CASNMGLAAQETQYF	TGTGCCAGTAATATGGGTCTAGCGGCACAAGAGACCCAGTACTTC
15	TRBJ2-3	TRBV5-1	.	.	CASSLADSNTDTQYF	TGCGCCAGCAGCTTGGCAGACTCCAACACAGATACGCAGTATTTT
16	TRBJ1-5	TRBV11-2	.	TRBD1	CASSQAGQGSHQPQHF	TGTGCCAGCAGCCAAGCGGGACAGGGGTCCCATCAGCCCCAGCATTTT
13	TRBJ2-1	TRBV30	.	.	CAWRGGSYNEQFF	TGTGCCTGGAGGGGGGGTAGCTACAATGAGCAGTTCTTC
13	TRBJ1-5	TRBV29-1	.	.	CSVQDSFNQPQHF	TGCAGCGTTCAGGACAGCTTCAATCAGCCCCAGCATTTT
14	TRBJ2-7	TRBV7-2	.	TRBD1	CASSFRTGDYEQYF	TGTGCCAGCAGCTTCAGGACAGGGGACTACGAGCAGTACTTC
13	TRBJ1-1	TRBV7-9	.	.	CASSLQLNTEAFF	TGTGCCAGCAGCTTACAGCTTAACACTGAAGCTTTCTTT
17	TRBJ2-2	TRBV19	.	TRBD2	CASSPGAAGGNTGELFF	TGTGCCAGTAGCCCTGGGGCAGCGGGAGGGAACACCGGGGAGCTGTTTTTT
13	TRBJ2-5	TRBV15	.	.	CATSSDFQETQYF	TGTGCCACCAGCAGTGACTTCCAAGAGACCCAGTACTTC
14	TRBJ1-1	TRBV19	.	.	CASSIRQVNTEAFF	TGTGCCAGTAGTATTAGGCAGGTGAACACTGAAGCTTTCTTT
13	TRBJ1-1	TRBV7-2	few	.	CASSGSLNTEAFF	TGTGCCAGCAGCGGATCCTTGAACACTGAAGCTTTCTTT
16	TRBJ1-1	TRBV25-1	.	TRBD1	CASSEYTGQGITEAFF	TGTGCCAGCAGTGAATACACGGGACAGGGGATCACTGAAGCTTTCTTT
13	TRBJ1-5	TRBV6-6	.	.	CASRPGGNQPQHF	TGTGCCAGCAGGCCCGGGGGAAATCAGCCCCAGCATTTT
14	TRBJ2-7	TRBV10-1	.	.	CASSESYRPAEQYF	TGCGCCAGCAGTGAGTCCTACAGGCCTGCCGAGCAGTACTTC
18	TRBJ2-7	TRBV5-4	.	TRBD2	CASSGSGTSGSGAYEQYF	TGTGCCAGCAGCGGATCCGGGACTAGCGGGAGTGGGGCCTACGAGCAGTACTTC
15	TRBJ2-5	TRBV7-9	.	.	CASSSDYRLRETQYF	TGTGCCAGCAGCTCGGACTACCGCCTAAGGGAGACCCAGTACTTC
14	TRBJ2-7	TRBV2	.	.	CASSELARVNEQYF	TGTGCCAGCAGTGAATTAGCCAGGGTGAATGAGCAGTACTTC
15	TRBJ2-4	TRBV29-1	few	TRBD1	CSARDRGRSKNIQYF	TGCAGCGCCCGGGACAGGGGGCGCAGCAAAAACATTCAGTACTTC
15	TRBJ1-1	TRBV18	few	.	CASSPMAGLATEAFF	TGTGCCAGCTCCCCCATGGCGGGCCTGGCCACTGAAGCTTTCTTT
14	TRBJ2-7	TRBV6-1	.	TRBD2	CASRLAGEIYEQYF	TGTGCCAGCAGACTAGCGGGAGAGATATACGAGCAGTACTTC
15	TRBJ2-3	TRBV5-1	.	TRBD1	CASSFRQGSADTQYF	TGCGCCAGCAGCTTTCGACAGGGGTCAGCAGATACGCAGTATTTT